The TCR beta chain described here comes from a study of CD8+ T cells in alopecia areata. About the study: The study gave treated patients oral tofacitinib at 5 to 10 mg twice daily. Findings of the study overall: The link between baseline CD8+ expansion and response remains uncertain with one nonresponder.

Once RNA had been extracted, it was reverse transcribed into cDNA to act as the sequencing template. Using immunoSEQ multiplex PCR, the repertoire was profiled, and TCRdb retains in-frame clones only, with some absent. There are roughly 280,000 clones in the sample; around three fifths occur only once, and roughly 0.93% lies in the top ten. The treatment was: oral pan-JAK inhibitor, 5-10 mg twice daily. Alopecia areata patients had lesional scalp punch biopsies and peripheral blood taken from them. Investigators sorted PBMCs to obtain both CD4+ and CD8+ T cells. CDR3 length: 12 residues. The germline CDR1 and CDR2 sequences are SNHLY and FYNNEI. V was trimmed by 1 base and J by 8 bases, leaving 6 bases between them. Of note for this clone: Its antigen is as yet unknown.

Specimen: CD4+ T cells sorted from blood, collected at roughly week 52, from a patient treated with tofacitinib. The chain couples TRBV2 to TRBJ1-5, with D unclear. The sequence derives from a human donor with alopecia areata. Here the CDR3 reads CASSEGEEPQHF. The CDR3 DNA is TGTGCCAGCAGTGAAGGTGAGGAGCCCCAGCATTTT.